Following are 5 T cell receptor beta chains from one sample sequenced in a study of early stage breast cancer tumors. TCRdb's copy holds only in-frame clones and misses some; the assay was immunoSEQ multiplex PCR. This sample carries about 50,000 clones, 60% to 85% of them seen once, and the ten largest clones take about 3.4%. Sequencing used blood. The receptors come from a person between 30 and 45 years old with breast cancer.

The rearrangement joins TRBV11-2 to TRBJ1-5; a possible D gene is TRBD1 (5 bases). The length of the CDR3 is 13 residues. The germline CDR1 and CDR2 sequences are SGHAT and FQNNGV. V lost 3 bases and J 6 bases, leaving 9 bases between the germline ends. The CDR3 spells CASSLGGGQPQHF. In nucleotides, the CDR3 is TGTGCCAGCAGCTTGGGGGGGGGTCAGCCCCAGCATTTT.

In this sample, this clone turned up once. The V gene is TRBV7-9, the J gene TRBJ1-4, with unresolved D. This CDR3 region has 14 residues. Trimming removed 3 bases at V and 8 bases at J, with 13 bases between. Germline V gives CDR1 SEHNR, CDR2 FQNEAQ (reference sequence). CDR3 DNA sequence: TGTGCCAGCAGCTTGGCCGCCTTACGAGAAAAACTGTTTTTT. The encoded protein is CASSLAALREKLFF. The whole variable domain, remainder taken from reference TRBV7-9 and TRBJ1-4, is DTGVSQNPRHKITKRGQNVTFRCDPISEHNRLYWYRQTLGQGPEFLTYFQNEAQLEKSRLLSDRFSAERPKGSFSTLEIQRTEQGDSAMYLCASSLAALREKLFFGSGTQLSVL.

The CDR3 sequence is CASGAGVTGNTIYF. Written as DNA, the CDR3 is TGTGCCAGCGGGGCTGGGGTAACTGGAAACACCATATATTTT. V usage is TRBV6-5 and J usage is TRBJ1-3, with a tentative D call TRBD1 (5 bases). Germline V CDR1 and CDR2: MNHEY, SVGAGI. This CDR3 is built from 14 residues. V was cut by 8 bases and J by 2 bases, with 13 bases left in between.

The V and J genes are TRBV4-1 and TRBJ2-7, with 7 bases matching TRBD2. Germline CDR1 is MGHRA and CDR2 is YSYEKL. Unmatched junction bases numbered 2, after V lost 0 bases and J lost 3 bases. CDR3 size: 14 residues. CDR3 DNA sequence: TGCGCCAGCAGCCAAGAGGGGGGGAACTACGAGCAGTACTTC. Its protein is CASSQEGGNYEQYF.

The rearrangement uses TRBV27 and TRBJ1-1; the D gene is possibly TRBD1 (6 bases). From germline, CDR1 is MNHEY and CDR2 SMNVEV (reference sequence). CDR3 length equals 15 residues. V was pared by 2 bases and J by 5 bases, with 15 bases between. The CDR3 spells CASSLTTNRVTEAFF. For the CDR3, the DNA is TGTGCCAGCAGTTTAACCACGAACAGGGTAACTGAAGCTTTCTTT.